This T cell receptor beta chain originates from a study of immune characterization of retroperitoneal liposarcoma. Germline V gene lookup returns CDR1 SGHTA and CDR2 FQGNSA. The CDR3 spans 16 residues. One entry per CDR3 protein results from TCRdb running MiXCR on the PCR reads. The sample carries 1,500 to 2,000 distinct CDR3 sequences, 47% recorded once. This clonotype was picked up a small number of times. The TCR comes from a female donor with retroperitoneal liposarcoma. The material sequenced was tumor tissue. The V call is TRBV7-2, the J call TRBJ2-1; 15 bases fit TRBD2. The J call may not be correct, given that the DNA end is closer to TRBJ2-7. CDR3 sequence (DNA): TGTGCCAGCAGCCCCGGGACTAGCGGGAGGATCCACGAGCAGTACTTC. Translated: CASSPGTSGRIHEQYF.